The rows below give T cell receptor beta chains drawn from one sample of a study of T cell changes during pregnancy in multiple sclerosis. The assay was immunoSEQ multiplex PCR, and TCRdb's table has in-frame clones only and misses some. This sample has approximately 80,000 clones, with roughly 95% found just once. The source material was peripheral blood, sampled in the second trimester of pregnancy. These TCRs come from a female donor in good health, enrolled as a control in a pregnancy study. The CDR3 runs from the conserved cysteine through the conserved F or W. A D gene is named only where the DNA matches it firmly. Some rows mark clone size as missing; the rest say once, few, many or name a class of expanded clone.

cdr3_nt: TGTGCCAGTAGTATAAGGGGGCGGGACACTGAAGCTTTCTTT
cdr3_aa: CASSIRGRDTEAFF
j_call: TRBJ1-1
d_call: TRBD1
v_call: TRBV19
cdr3_length: 14
clone_size: .

cdr3_nt: TGTGCCAGCAGCTTAGTAGGGGGTGGGGGCAATCAGCCCCAGCATTTT
cdr3_aa: CASSLVGGGGNQPQHF
j_call: TRBJ1-5
d_call: .
v_call: TRBV11-2
cdr3_length: 16
clone_size: .

cdr3_nt: TGTGCCAGCAGCCCCCAGGCTAGCGGGGGATGGGAGACCCAGTACTTC
cdr3_aa: CASSPQASGGWETQYF
j_call: TRBJ2-5
d_call: TRBD2
v_call: TRBV7-2
cdr3_length: 16
clone_size: .

cdr3_nt: TGTGCCACCAGCAGAGGGAGGGATACGTCCTCACCCCTCCACTTT
cdr3_aa: CATSRGRDTSSPLHF
j_call: TRBJ1-6
d_call: .
v_call: TRBV15
cdr3_length: 15
clone_size: few

cdr3_nt: TGTGCCAGCAGGGTTGACAGGGGGCCGGACACTGAAGCTTTCTTT
cdr3_aa: CASRVDRGPDTEAFF
j_call: TRBJ1-1
d_call: TRBD1
v_call: TRBV7-2
cdr3_length: 15
clone_size: .

cdr3_nt: TGTGCCAGCAGTTACCACTTCACCGACAGGCGCTATGGCTACACCTTC
cdr3_aa: CASSYHFTDRRYGYTF
j_call: TRBJ1-2
d_call: .
v_call: TRBV6-5
cdr3_length: 16
clone_size: .

cdr3_nt: TGTGCCAGCAGCTCCCCCGGGACAGAGAACACTGAAGCTTTCTTT
cdr3_aa: CASSSPGTENTEAFF
j_call: TRBJ1-1
d_call: TRBD1
v_call: TRBV7-9
cdr3_length: 15
clone_size: .

cdr3_nt: TGTGCCAGCAGGACCGGGACAGGGAATTCACCCCTCCACTTT
cdr3_aa: CASRTGTGNSPLHF
j_call: TRBJ1-6
d_call: TRBD1
v_call: TRBV7-6
cdr3_length: 14
clone_size: few

cdr3_nt: TGTGCCTGGAATTACTTGGACAGAGCCCGCTCTGGGGCCAACGTCCTGACTTTC
cdr3_aa: CAWNYLDRARSGANVLTF
j_call: TRBJ2-6
d_call: .
v_call: TRBV30
cdr3_length: 18
clone_size: once

cdr3_nt: TGTGCCACCAGCCTACTAGGACAGGGGAATGAAAAACTGTTTTTT
cdr3_aa: CATSLLGQGNEKLFF
j_call: TRBJ1-4
d_call: TRBD1
v_call: TRBV15
cdr3_length: 15
clone_size: .

cdr3_nt: TGTGCCAGCAGTGACGGGCAGGATAATTCACCCCTCCACTTT
cdr3_aa: CASSDGQDNSPLHF
j_call: TRBJ1-6
d_call: .
v_call: TRBV6-4
cdr3_length: 14
clone_size: .

cdr3_nt: TGTGCCAGCAGCTTAGCATGGACTAGCGGGGGGGCACCCTACGAGCAGTACTTC
cdr3_aa: CASSLAWTSGGAPYEQYF
j_call: TRBJ2-7
d_call: TRBD2
v_call: TRBV7-8
cdr3_length: 18
clone_size: .

cdr3_nt: TGTGCCAGCAGCTTAACAGGGGCCAACTACGAGCAGTACTTC
cdr3_aa: CASSLTGANYEQYF
j_call: TRBJ2-7
d_call: TRBD1
v_call: TRBV7-2
cdr3_length: 14
clone_size: .

cdr3_nt: TGTGCCAGTGCCGGGACAGGGAGCTCTGGAAACACCATATATTTT
cdr3_aa: CASAGTGSSGNTIYF
j_call: TRBJ1-3
d_call: TRBD1
v_call: TRBV19
cdr3_length: 15
clone_size: .

cdr3_nt: TGTGCCAGCTCACCACTCGCCGACCCAGGGAAAGAGCAGTACTTC
cdr3_aa: CASSPLADPGKEQYF
j_call: TRBJ2-7
d_call: .
v_call: TRBV18
cdr3_length: 15
clone_size: .